The 3 T cell receptor beta chains given below trace back to one sample, sequenced in a study of T cells in Graves' hyperthyroidism and ophthalmopathy. TCR beta CDR3 sequences were amplified from RNA transcripts. HTBI primers were employed in a first-round RT-PCR of the TCR CDR3. MiXCR was run by TCRdb on the multiplex PCR reads, yielding one entry per CDR3 protein. The sample lists 600,000 or so distinct CDR3 sequences, about 14% occurring once. Sequences were obtained from blood. These TCRs come from a woman aged 50 to 60 with Graves' ophthalmopathy.

This clonotype was seen more than once but under ten times. With a much larger clone just one base away, this may be a read error. The genes are TRBV6-2 or TRBV6-3 and TRBJ2-1, with TRBD2 matching over 12 bases. Germline-derived CDR1 and CDR2 are MNHEY and SVGEGT. The CDR3 spans 15 residues. With 2 bases clipped from V and 5 bases from J, the junction kept 1 base outside the gene matches. The CDR3 reads CASSYRTSGNNEQFF. The CDR3 nucleotides are TGTGCCAGCAGTTACCGGACTAGCGGGAACAATGAGCAGTTCTTC.

This clonotype was found many times. The genes are TRBV20-1 and TRBJ2-2; 7 positions match TRBD2. V was clipped by 5 bases and J by 4 bases; unmatched bases: 4. Germline loops: CDR1 DFQATT, CDR2 SNEGSKA (reference sequence). CDR3 length equals 13 residues. The CDR3 region has the DNA TGCAGTGCTGCTAGCGGAGCCACCGGGGAGCTGTTTTTT. Amino acid sequence: CSAASGATGELFF.

Note on this clonotype: Compared with germline, one end of the junction differs, possibly owing to a read error. The V gene is TRBV28, the J gene TRBJ2-2; 12 bases map to TRBD2. The CDR3 is 17 amino acids. Germline CDR1 is MDHEN and CDR2 is SYDVKM. In DNA, the CDR3 is TGTGCCAGCAGTTTAGTACTAGCGGGAGGTAGCACCGGGGAGCTGTCTTTT. It specifies CASSLVLAGGSTGELSF.